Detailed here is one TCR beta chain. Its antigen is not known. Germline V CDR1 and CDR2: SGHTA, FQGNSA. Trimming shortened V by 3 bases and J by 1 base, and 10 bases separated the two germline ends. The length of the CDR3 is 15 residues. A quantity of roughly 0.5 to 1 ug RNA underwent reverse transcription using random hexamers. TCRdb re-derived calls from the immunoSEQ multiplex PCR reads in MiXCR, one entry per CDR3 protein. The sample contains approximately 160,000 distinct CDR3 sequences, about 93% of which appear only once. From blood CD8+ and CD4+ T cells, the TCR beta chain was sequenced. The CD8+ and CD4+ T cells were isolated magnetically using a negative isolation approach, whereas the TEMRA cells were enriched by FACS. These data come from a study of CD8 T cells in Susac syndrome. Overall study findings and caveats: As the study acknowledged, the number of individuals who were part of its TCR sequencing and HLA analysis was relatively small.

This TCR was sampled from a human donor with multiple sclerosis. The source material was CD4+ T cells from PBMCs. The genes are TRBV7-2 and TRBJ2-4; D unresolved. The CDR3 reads CASSFTDWAKNIQYF. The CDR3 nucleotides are TGTGCCAGCAGCTTCACAGACTGGGCCAAAAACATTCAGTACTTC.